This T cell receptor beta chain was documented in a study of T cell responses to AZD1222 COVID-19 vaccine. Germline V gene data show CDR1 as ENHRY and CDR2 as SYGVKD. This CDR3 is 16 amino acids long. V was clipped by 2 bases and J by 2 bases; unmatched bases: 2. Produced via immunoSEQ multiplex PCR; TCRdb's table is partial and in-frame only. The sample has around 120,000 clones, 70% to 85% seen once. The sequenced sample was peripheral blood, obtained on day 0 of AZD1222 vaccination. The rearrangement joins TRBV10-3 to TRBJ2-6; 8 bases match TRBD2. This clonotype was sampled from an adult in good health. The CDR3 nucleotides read TGTGCCATCAGTGAGGGGGGACTAGCTGGGGCCAACGTCCTGACTTTC. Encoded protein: CAISEGGLAGANVLTF.